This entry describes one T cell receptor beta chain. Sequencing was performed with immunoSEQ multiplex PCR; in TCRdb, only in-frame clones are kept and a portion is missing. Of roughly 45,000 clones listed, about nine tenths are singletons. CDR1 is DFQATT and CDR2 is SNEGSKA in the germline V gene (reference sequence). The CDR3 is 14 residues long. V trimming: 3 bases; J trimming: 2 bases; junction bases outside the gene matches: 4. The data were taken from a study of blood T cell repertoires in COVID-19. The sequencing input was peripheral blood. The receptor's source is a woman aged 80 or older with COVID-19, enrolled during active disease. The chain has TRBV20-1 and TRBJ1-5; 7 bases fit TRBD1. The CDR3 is CSASDRVGNQPQHF. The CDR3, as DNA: TGCAGTGCTAGTGACAGGGTGGGCAATCAGCCCCAGCATTTT.